This T cell receptor (beta chain) is drawn from a study of post-analysis software for immune sequencing data. Study-level results: TRBV5-6, TRBV5-1 and TRBV20-1 were among a handful of TRBV segments more frequent in patients than controls.

The library was made from cDNA and included unique molecular identifiers. Using its own MiXCR run on the PCR reads, TCRdb lists one record per CDR3 protein. The data contain about 160,000 distinct CDR3 sequences, under 40% of them seen just once; the ten biggest clones take up about 26%. This clonotype was seen only a few times. Its specificity is not known. The junction had 4 bases not matched to a gene; V was cut back by 6 bases and J by 0 bases. Per the germline V gene, CDR1 is SEHNR and CDR2 is FQNEAQ (reference sequence). The length of the CDR3 is 16 residues. This rearrangement joins TRBV7-9 to TRBJ2-2; 10 positions match TRBD1. The clonotype originates from a girl aged 5-17 years with multiple sclerosis. Sequenced material: blood, taken after autologous hematopoietic stem cell transplantation. The CDR3 reads CASRHGQGANTGELFF. CDR3 bases: TGTGCCAGCAGACACGGACAGGGGGCGAACACCGGGGAGCTGTTTTTT.